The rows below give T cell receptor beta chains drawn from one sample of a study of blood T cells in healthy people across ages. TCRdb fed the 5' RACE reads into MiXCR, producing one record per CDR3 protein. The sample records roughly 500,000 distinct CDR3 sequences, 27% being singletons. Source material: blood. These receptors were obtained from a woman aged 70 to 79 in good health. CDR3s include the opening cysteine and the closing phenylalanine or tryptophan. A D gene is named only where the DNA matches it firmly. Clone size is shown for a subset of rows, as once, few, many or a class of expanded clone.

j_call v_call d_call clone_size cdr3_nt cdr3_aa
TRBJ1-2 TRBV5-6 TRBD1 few TGTGCCAGCAGCTTGGTACCAGGGGGCGCCGGCTACACCTTC CASSLVPGGAGYTF
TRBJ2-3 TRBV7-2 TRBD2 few TGTGCCAGCAGCCGCAGACTAGCGGGGGATCCTCCAGATACGCAGTATTTT CASSRRLAGDPPDTQYF
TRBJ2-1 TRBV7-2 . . TGTGCCAGCAGCTCCACACCGGGTTACAATGAGCAGTTCTTC CASSSTPGYNEQFF
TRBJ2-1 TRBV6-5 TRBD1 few TGTGCCAGCAGTTCGCGCAGGACAGGGGGACCAAGCTCCTACAATGAGCAGTTCTTC CASSSRRTGGPSSYNEQFF
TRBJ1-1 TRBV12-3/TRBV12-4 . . TGTGCCAGCAGGCGAGGAAGATCTGAAGCTTTCTTT CASRRGRSEAFF
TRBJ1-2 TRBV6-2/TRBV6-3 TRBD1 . TGTGTCAGCAGTTACTTGACAGGGAGCTATGGCTACACCTTC CVSSYLTGSYGYTF
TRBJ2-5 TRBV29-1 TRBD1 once TGCAGCGTTCAACGGACAGGTGGCCAAGAGACCCAGTACTTC CSVQRTGGQETQYF
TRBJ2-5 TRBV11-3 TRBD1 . TGTGCCAGCAGATTCAGGGGGTTCCAAGAGACCCAGTACTTC CASRFRGFQETQYF
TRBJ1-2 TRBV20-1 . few TGCAGTGCTAGTGGCAGGGTAGGATCTGGCTACACCTTC CSASGRVGSGYTF
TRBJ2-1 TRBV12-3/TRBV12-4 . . TGTGCCAGCAGGGATACAGGGTACGAGCAGTTCTTC CASRDTGYEQFF
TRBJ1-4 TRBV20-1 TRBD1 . TGCAGTGCAAACAGGGGGGTTAATGAAAAACTGTTTTTT CSANRGVNEKLFF